A single sample gave rise to the 18 T cell receptor beta chains below, sequenced in a study of identical twins. TCRdb ran MiXCR on the 5' RACE reads and lists one entry per CDR3 protein. The sample records about 190,000 distinct CDR3 sequences, more than 15% being singletons. This sample was shared with a second study, whose subject was T cells expressing NK-cell markers.

Sequencing was performed on CD8+ T cells sorted from blood. All receptors derive from a woman aged 18 to 35 in good health.

V usage is TRBV20-1 and J usage is TRBJ2-2, with unresolved D. This CDR3 has 13 amino acids. Germline-derived CDR1 and CDR2 are DFQATT and SNEGSKA (reference sequence). The V and J ends lost 2 bases and 6 bases respectively, with 10 bases between them. CDR3 region: CSARSPSSGELFF. In DNA form, the CDR3 reads TGCAGTGCTAGATCTCCCTCGTCCGGGGAGCTGTTTTTT.

V and J are TRBV5-6 and TRBJ1-1, with a tentative D call TRBD1 (5 bases). The V end was cut by 3 bases, the J end by 5 bases, with 11 bases between. Germline V gives CDR1 SGHDT, CDR2 YYEEEE. This CDR3 region has 13 residues. CDR3 bases: TGTGCCAGCAGCTGGGGGGGAACAACTGAAGCTTTCTTT. This codes for CASSWGGTTEAFF.

The chain is built from TRBV10-2 and TRBJ1-5; D unresolved. This CDR3 is built from 11 residues. The germline CDR1 and CDR2 sequences are WSHSY and SAAADI. Trimming took off 3 bases at V and 9 bases at J, with 6 bases between the two ends. CDR3 DNA sequence: TGCGCCAGCAGTGACCCAGGGCCCCAGCATTTT. Its protein product is CASSDPGPQHF.

The chain combines TRBV5-1 with TRBJ2-5; TRBD1 matches at 9 bases. The CDR3 totals 15 residues. The germline CDR1 and CDR2 sequences are SGHRS and YFSETQ. V was clipped by 3 bases and J by 5 bases; unmatched bases: 8. The CDR3 loop is CASSSDRGEAETQYF. The DNA of the CDR3 is TGCGCCAGCAGCTCGGACAGGGGTGAGGCGGAGACCCAGTACTTC.

There are a few counts of this clonotype. V and J are TRBV27 and TRBJ1-2, with 12 nucleotides matching TRBD1. The germline V gene encodes CDR1 MNHEY and CDR2 SMNVEV (reference sequence). This CDR3 has 17 amino acids. V trimming: 2 bases; J trimming: 8 bases; junction bases outside the gene matches: 12. DNA of the CDR3: TGTGCCAGCAGTTTAGTCGGACCGGGACAGGGGGCGGTGGGCTACACCTTC. This codes for CASSLVGPGQGAVGYTF.

The V and J genes are TRBV6-2 or TRBV6-3 and TRBJ1-1; D remains unclear. The V gene lost 2 bases and the J gene lost 6 bases, with 16 bases spanning the gap. Germline CDR1 MNHEY, CDR2 SVGEGT. CDR3 length equals 15 residues. As DNA, the CDR3 is TGTGCCAGCAGTTACCGTCTGTTGAGGGCCCCTGAAGCTTTCTTT. It codes for CASSYRLLRAPEAFF.

This clonotype was seen a few times. This chain joins TRBV7-9 and TRBJ1-1; D gene ambiguous. Germline CDR1 SEHNR, CDR2 FQNEAQ (reference sequence). The CDR3 is 15 amino acids. Trimming shortened V by 7 bases and J by 1 base, and 16 bases separated the two germline ends. The CDR3 loop reads CASTDEEEGNTEAFF. CDR3 in DNA: TGTGCCAGCACCGATGAAGAGGAGGGGAACACTGAAGCTTTCTTT. The full variable domain, completed using reference TRBV7-9 and TRBJ1-1, is DTGVSQNPRHKITKRGQNVTFRCDPISEHNRLYWYRQTLGQGPEFLTYFQNEAQLEKSRLLSDRFSAERPKGSFSTLEIQRTEQGDSAMYLCASTDEEEGNTEAFFGQGTRLTVV.

The chain carries TRBV4-3 and TRBJ2-7; D uncertain. CDR1 and CDR2 (germline): LGHNA, YSLEER. The V and J ends lost 3 bases and 2 bases respectively, with 11 bases between them. CDR3 length equals 14 residues. CDR3 sequence: CASSQGISAYEQYF. DNA of the CDR3: TGCGCCAGCAGCCAGGGGATCAGCGCCTACGAGCAGTACTTC.

With respect to this clonotype: The germline gene is not matched at one end of the junction; a read error may be the cause. The CDR3 spells CASSLNAGPARLGNEQFF. The CDR3, as DNA: TGTGCTAGCAGCTTAAATGCAGGCCCCGCCAGATTGGGGAATGAGCAGTTCTTC. V is TRBV7-7 and J is TRBJ2-1; D gene unclear. The V gene's germline CDR1 is SSHAT and CDR2 FNYEAQ (reference sequence). This CDR3 comprises 18 residues.

The CDR3 DNA reads as TGCAGTGCTAGAGATCGTCAGCGAATCCATACGCAGTATTTT. Protein product: CSARDRQRIHTQYF. The chain carries TRBV20-1 and TRBJ2-3; D is unresolved. The CDR3 sequence is 14 residues long. Trimming cost V 0 bases and J 7 bases, with 14 bases left between them. Per the germline V gene, CDR1 is DFQATT and CDR2 is SNEGSKA (reference sequence).

This clonotype has more than one count but fewer than ten. This sequence joins TRBV7-9 and TRBJ2-5; TRBD2 is a possible D gene (6 bases). Germline V gene sequence: CDR1 SEHNR, CDR2 FQNEAQ (reference sequence). The CDR3 runs 17 residues. V gave up 1 base and J gave up 5 bases, with 20 bases separating them. The CDR3 is CASSLGSIDSRGETQYF. The CDR3 DNA reads as TGTGCCAGCAGCTTAGGGTCTATTGATAGTCGGGGGGAGACCCAGTACTTC.

J is TRBJ1-2 and V is TRBV20-1, with D hard to call. The V end lost 8 bases, the J end lost 4 bases, and 8 bases lay between the germline ends. This CDR3 spans 10 amino acids. Germline V lookup: CDR1 DFQATT, CDR2 SNEGSKA (reference sequence). The CDR3 protein is CSSGVYGYTF. The CDR3 DNA reads TGCAGTTCCGGAGTCTATGGCTACACCTTC.

This clonotype appeared a few times. The chain uses TRBV11-2 and TRBJ2-1; 13 bases agree with TRBD2. Trimming took 6 bases from V and 5 from J; bases not matched to a gene: 1. CDR1 SGHAT and CDR2 FQNNGV come from the germline V gene. This CDR3 has 14 residues. The CDR3 nucleotides are TGTGCCAGCAGTGGACTAGCGGGGGACAATGAGCAGTTCTTC. Its protein product is CASSGLAGDNEQFF.

The chain joins TRBV9 to TRBJ2-5; 8 bases map to TRBD2. The CDR3 has 15 residues. Germline CDR1 is SGDLS and CDR2 is YYNGEE. With V trimmed by 4 bases and J by 3 bases, 8 bases remained unmatched. CDR3 sequence (DNA): TGTGCCAGCAGCTACCCGGGGGGGCCGAAAGAGACCCAGTACTTC. Translating it yields CASSYPGGPKETQYF.

This chain links TRBV6-1 with TRBJ2-5; D might be TRBD1 (6 bases). In germline, CDR1 is MNHNS, CDR2 SASEGT. Trimming took off 6 bases at V and 5 bases at J, with 22 bases between the two ends. The CDR3 consists of 16 residues. The CDR3 here is CASSATAPGTPETQYF. CDR3 DNA: TGTGCCAGCAGCGCCACCGCCCCCGGGACACCGGAGACCCAGTACTTC.

This clonotype has more than one count but fewer than ten. The J gene is TRBJ1-1, the V gene TRBV7-8; D remains ambiguous. Trimming took 4 bases from V and 9 from J, leaving 18 bases between them. CDR1 is SGHVS, CDR2 FQNEAQ, per germline. The CDR3 is made up of 14 amino acids. This chain's CDR3 is CASSSKRWDLKAFF. CDR3 sequence (DNA): TGTGCCAGCAGCTCTAAAAGGTGGGATTTAAAAGCTTTCTTT.

A few counts support this clonotype. This rearrangement joins TRBV20-1 to TRBJ2-5, with 13 bases fitting TRBD2. The CDR3 totals 17 residues. The germline CDR1 and CDR2 sequences are DFQATT and SNEGSKA (reference sequence). J was trimmed by 5 bases and V by 5 bases; bases with no gene match: 14. CDR3 DNA sequence: TGCAGTGCTGACGTACCGGGACTAGCGGGGCAGGGGGAGACCCAGTACTTC. Protein product: CSADVPGLAGQGETQYF.

V gene TRBV5-6 combines with J gene TRBJ2-7; TRBD1 might be the D (8 bases). The CDR3 loop spans 15 amino acids. V lost 1 base to trimming and J lost 4 bases, with 15 bases between them. In germline, CDR1 is SGHDT, CDR2 YYEEEE. CDR3 nucleotides: TGTGCCAGCAGCTTGCCCGGACAGGGAGGGTACGAGCAGTACTTC. Translation gives CASSLPGQGGYEQYF.